A single T cell receptor (beta chain) is shown here with its context. This CDR3 has 16 amino acids. The data belong to a study of human T cells and chemical hapten exposure. Study information: 0.01% DPC was applied to the upper back in patch tests, which were read at 6 days.

Described time point: patch test 1, 2 weeks after DPC sensitization. As to treatment: therapeutic diphenylcyclopropenone sensitization with weekly scalp DPC. At every patch-test visit, blood was drawn before the patch test was applied. TCRdb processed the RACE reads anew with MiXCR; each CDR3 protein has one entry. The table has around 120,000 distinct CDR3 sequences, roughly an eighth seen once; the top ten hold approximately 0.92%. The starting material was whole blood, obtained in connection with sensitization to the hapten diphenylcyclopropenone (DPC). This clonotype originated in a man aged 18-30 years with alopecia areata. Some clones in this sample may be carry-over from other donors' samples. J is TRBJ2-5 and V is TRBV21-1; the listed D gene, TRBD1, was not tested against the DNA. TRBV21-1 is a known pseudogene. The CDR3 reads CASSKALNRGHETQYF. CDR3 sequence (DNA): TGTGCCAGCAGCAAAGCACTCAACAGGGGGCACGAGACCCAGTACTTC.